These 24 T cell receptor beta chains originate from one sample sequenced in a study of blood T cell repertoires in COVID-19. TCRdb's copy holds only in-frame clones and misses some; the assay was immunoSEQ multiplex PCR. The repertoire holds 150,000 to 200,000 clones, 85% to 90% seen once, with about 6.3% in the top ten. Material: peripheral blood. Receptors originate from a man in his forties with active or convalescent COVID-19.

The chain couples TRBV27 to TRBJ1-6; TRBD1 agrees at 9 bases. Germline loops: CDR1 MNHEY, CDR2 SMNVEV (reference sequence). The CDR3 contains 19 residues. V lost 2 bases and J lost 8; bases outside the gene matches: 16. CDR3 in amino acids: CASSLRGGRTGGIDSPLHF. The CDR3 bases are TGTGCCAGCAGTTTAAGAGGGGGGAGAACAGGGGGCATTGATTCACCCCTCCACTTT.

As DNA, the CDR3 is TGCGCCAGCAGTGAGTTTGGAGACACTGAAGCTTTCTTT. Protein: CASSEFGDTEAFF. V and J are TRBV10-2 and TRBJ1-1, with D hard to call. The CDR3 loop spans 13 amino acids. V lost 1 base to trimming and J lost 3 bases, with 6 bases between them. Germline CDR1 is WSHSY and CDR2 is SAAADI.

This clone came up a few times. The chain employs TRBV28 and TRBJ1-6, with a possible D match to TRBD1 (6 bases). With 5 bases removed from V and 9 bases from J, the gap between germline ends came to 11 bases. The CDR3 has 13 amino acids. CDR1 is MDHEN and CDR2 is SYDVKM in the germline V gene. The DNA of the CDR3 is TGTGCCAGCAGTGCGGACAGAAGTTCACCCCTCCACTTT. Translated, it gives CASSADRSSPLHF.

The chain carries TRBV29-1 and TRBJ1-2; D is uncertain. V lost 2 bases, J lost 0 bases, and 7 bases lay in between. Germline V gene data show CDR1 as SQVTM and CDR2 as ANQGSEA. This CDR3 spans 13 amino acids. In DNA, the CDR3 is TGCAGCGTTGAAACAACTACTAACTATGGCTACACCTTC. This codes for CSVETTTNYGYTF.

DNA for the CDR3: TGTGCCAGCAGCTGTGCTTCCCAATGGACAGGGTGGACTGAAGCTTTCTTT. This translates into CASSCASQWTGWTEAFF. The chain combines TRBV21-1 with TRBJ1-1; the DNA was not used to check the table's D call, TRBD1. TRBV21-1 is shown as a pseudogene. The CDR3 has 17 residues.

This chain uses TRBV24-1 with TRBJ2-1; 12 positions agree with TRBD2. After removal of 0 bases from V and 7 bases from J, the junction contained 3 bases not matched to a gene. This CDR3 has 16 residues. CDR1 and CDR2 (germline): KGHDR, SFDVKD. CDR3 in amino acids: CATSDLPSGRENEQFF. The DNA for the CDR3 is TGTGCCACCAGTGATTTGCCTAGCGGGAGGGAGAATGAGCAGTTCTTC.

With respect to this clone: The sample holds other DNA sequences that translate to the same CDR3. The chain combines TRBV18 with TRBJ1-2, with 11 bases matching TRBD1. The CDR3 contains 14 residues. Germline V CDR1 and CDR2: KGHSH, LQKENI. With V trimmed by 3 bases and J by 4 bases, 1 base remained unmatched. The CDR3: CASSPGQGVYGYTF. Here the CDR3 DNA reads TGTGCCAGCTCACCGGGACAGGGGGTCTATGGCTACACCTTC. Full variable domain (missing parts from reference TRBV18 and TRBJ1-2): NAGVMQNPRHLVRRRGQEARLRCSPMKGHSHVYWYRQLPEEGLKFMVYLQKENIIDESGMPKERFSAEFPKEGPSILRIQQVVRGDSAAYFCASSPGQGVYGYTFGSGTRLTVV.

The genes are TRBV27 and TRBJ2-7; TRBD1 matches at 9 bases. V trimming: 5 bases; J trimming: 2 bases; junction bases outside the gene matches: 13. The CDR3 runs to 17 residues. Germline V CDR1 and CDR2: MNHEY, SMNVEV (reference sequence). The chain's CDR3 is CASSAGVFDRGTYEQYF. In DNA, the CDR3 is TGTGCCAGCAGTGCCGGCGTTTTCGACAGGGGGACCTACGAGCAGTACTTC.

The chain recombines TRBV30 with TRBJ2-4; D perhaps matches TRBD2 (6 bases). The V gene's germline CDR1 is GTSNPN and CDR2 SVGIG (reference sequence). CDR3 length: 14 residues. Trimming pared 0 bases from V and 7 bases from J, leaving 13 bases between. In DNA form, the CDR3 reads TGTGCCTGGAGTGTTTCGGGGAGGTACAACATTCAGTACTTC. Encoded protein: CAWSVSGRYNIQYF. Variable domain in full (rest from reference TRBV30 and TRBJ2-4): SQTIHQWPATLVQPVGSPLSLECTVEGTSNPNLYWYRQAAGRGLQLLFYSVGIGQISSEVPQNLSASRPQDRQFILSSKKLLLSDSGFYLCAWSVSGRYNIQYFGAGTRLSVL.

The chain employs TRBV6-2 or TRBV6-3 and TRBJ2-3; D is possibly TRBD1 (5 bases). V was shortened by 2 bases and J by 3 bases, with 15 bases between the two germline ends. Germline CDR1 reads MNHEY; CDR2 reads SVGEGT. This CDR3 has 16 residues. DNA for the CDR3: TGTGCCAGCAGTTACGCAGGGCGAGTGGGGACAGATACGCAGTATTTT. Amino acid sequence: CASSYAGRVGTDTQYF.

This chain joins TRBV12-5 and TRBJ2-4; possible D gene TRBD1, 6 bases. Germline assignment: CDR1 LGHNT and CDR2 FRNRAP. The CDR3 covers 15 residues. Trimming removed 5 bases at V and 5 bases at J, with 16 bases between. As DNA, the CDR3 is TGTGCTAGTGGTCCCACCACAGGGATGGAAAACATTCAGTACTTC. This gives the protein CASGPTTGMENIQYF. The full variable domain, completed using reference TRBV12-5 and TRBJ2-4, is DARVTQTPRHKVTEMGQEVTMRCQPILGHNTVFWYRQTMMQGLELLAYFRNRAPLDDSGMPKDRFSAEMPDATLATLKIQPSEPRDSAVYFCASGPTTGMENIQYFGAGTRLSVL.

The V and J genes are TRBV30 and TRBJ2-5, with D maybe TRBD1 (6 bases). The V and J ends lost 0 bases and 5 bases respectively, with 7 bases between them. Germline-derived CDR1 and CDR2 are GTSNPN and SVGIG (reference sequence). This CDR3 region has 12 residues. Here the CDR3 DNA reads TGTGCCTGGAGTGTTAGGGGGGAGACCCAGTACTTC. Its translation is CAWSVRGETQYF.

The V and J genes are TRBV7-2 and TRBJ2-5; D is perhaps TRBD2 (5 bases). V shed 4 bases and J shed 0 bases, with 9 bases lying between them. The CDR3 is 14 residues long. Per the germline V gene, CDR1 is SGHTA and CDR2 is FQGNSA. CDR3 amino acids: CASSYRGNQETQYF. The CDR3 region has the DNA TGTGCCAGCAGCTATCGGGGTAACCAAGAGACCCAGTACTTC. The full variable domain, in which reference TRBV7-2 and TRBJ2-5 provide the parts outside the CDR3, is GAGVSQSPSNKVTEKGKDVELRCDPISGHTALYWYRQSLGQGLEFLIYFQGNSAPDKSGLPSDRFSAERTGGSVSTLTIQRTQQEDSAVYLCASSYRGNQETQYFGPGTRLLVL.

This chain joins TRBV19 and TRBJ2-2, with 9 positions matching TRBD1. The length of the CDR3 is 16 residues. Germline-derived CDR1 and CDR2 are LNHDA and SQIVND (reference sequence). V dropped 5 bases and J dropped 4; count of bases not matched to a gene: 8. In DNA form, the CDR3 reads TGTGCCAGTAGTCTACGGACAGGGGTGGGCACCGGGGAGCTGTTTTTT. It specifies CASSLRTGVGTGELFF.

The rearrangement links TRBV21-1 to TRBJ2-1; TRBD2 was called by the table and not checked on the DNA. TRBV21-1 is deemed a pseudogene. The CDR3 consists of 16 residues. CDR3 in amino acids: CASSKGLLAGMNEQFF. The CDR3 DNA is TGTGCCAGCAGCAAAGGGCTACTAGCGGGAATGAATGAGCAGTTCTTC.

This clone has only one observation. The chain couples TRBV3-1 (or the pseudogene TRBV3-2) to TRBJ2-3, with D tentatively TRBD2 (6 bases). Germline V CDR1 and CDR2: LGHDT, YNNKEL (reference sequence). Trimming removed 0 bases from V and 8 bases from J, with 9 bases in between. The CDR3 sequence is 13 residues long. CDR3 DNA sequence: TGTGCCAGCAGCCAAGAGCTCGGGGGTACGCAGTATTTT. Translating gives CASSQELGGTQYF.

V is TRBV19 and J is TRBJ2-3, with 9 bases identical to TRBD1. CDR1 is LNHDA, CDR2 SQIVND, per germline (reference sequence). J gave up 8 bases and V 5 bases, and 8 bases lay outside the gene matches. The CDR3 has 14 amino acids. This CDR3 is CASSFNRDRVTQYF. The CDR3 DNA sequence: TGTGCCAGTAGTTTCAACCGGGACAGGGTTACGCAGTATTTT.

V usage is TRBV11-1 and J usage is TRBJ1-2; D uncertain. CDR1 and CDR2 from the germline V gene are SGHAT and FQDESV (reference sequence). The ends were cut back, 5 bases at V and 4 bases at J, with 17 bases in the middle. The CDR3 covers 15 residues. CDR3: CASSRSRDSGYGYTF. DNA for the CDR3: TGTGCCAGCAGCCGGTCTCGGGATTCGGGCTATGGCTACACCTTC.

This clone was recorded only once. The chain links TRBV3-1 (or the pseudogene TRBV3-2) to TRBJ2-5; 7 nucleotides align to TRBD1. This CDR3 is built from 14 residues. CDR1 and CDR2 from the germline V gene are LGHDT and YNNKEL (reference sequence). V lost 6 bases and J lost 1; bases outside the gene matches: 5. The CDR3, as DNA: TGTGCCAGCAGTCAAACAGGGGTCCAAGAGACCCAGTACTTC. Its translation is CASSQTGVQETQYF.

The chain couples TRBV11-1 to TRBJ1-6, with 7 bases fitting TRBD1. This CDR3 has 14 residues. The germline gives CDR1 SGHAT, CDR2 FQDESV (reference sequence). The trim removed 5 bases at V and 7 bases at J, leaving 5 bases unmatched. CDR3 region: CASSLGDRNSPLHF. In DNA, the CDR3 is TGTGCCAGCAGCCTAGGGGACAGAAATTCACCCCTCCACTTT.

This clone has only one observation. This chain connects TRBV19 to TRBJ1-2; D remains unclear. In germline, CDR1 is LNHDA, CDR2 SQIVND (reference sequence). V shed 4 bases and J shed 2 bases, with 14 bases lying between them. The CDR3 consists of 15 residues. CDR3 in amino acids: CASSTYSDLNYGYTF. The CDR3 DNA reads TGTGCCAGTAGTACTTATTCAGATTTAAACTATGGCTACACCTTC.

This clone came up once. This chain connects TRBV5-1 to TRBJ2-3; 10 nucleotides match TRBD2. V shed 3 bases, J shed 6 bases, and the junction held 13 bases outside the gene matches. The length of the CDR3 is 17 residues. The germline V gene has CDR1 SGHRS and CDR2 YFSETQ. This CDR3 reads CASSSYVASGGGDTQYF. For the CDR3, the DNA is TGCGCCAGCAGCTCGTATGTGGCTAGCGGGGGCGGGGATACGCAGTATTTT.

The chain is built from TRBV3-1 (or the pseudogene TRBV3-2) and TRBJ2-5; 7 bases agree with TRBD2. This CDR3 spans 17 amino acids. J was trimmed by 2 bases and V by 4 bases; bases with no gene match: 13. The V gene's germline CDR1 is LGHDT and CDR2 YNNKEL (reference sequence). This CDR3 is CASSPKSSGDPQETQYF. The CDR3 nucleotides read TGTGCCAGCAGCCCAAAATCCAGCGGGGATCCTCAAGAGACCCAGTACTTC.

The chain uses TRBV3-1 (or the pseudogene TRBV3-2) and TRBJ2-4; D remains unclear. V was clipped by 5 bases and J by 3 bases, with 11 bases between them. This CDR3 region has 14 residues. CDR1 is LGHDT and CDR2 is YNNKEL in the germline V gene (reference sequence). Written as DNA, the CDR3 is TGTGCCAGCAGCGACCGGTCAGGCAAAAACATTCAGTACTTC. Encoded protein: CASSDRSGKNIQYF.